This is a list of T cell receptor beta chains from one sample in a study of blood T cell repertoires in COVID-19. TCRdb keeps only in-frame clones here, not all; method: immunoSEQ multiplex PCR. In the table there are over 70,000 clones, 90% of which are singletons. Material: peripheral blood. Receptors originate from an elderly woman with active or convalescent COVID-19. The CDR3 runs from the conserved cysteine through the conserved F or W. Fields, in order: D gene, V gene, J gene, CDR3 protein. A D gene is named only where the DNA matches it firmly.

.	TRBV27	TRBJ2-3	CASSLWGRDTQYF
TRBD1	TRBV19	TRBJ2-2	CASRQGTENTGELFF
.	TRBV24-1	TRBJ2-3	CATSDPNRGTDTQYF
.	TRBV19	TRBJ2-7	CASSQMLGTTYYEQYF
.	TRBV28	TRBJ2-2	CASIRGNTGELFF
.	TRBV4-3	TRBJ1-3	CASSPGGSGNTIYF
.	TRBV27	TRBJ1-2	CASSLSGQYYGYTF
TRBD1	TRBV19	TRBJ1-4	CASSSTGAVGKLFF
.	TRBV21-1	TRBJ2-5	CASTHRETQYF
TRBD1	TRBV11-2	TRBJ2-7	CASRSGTGGMLGENEQYF
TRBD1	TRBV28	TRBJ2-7	CASSSSRGLYEQYF
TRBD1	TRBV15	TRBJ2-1	CATSETGFKNEQFF
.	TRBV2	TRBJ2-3	CASGTIGGAQYF
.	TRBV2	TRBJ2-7	CASSVLSYEQYF
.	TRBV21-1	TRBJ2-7	CASSSRGLNQTYEQYF
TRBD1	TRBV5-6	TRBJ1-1	CASRTRFGTGGEAFF
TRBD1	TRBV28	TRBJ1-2	CASSGTGINYGYTF
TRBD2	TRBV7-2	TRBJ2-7	CASSLEGSGSPYEQYF
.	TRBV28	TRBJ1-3	CASSFVGSSGNTIYF
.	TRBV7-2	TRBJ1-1	CASSLEARMNTEAFF
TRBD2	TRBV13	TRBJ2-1	CASSSTLSGTGSNEQFF
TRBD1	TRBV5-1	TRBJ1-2	CASSSTGQAYGYTF
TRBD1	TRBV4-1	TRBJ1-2	CASSQLITGVGGYTF
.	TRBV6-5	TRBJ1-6	CASSYVGRGSPLHF
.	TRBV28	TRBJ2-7	CASSSTVSYEQYF
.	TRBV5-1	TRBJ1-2	CASSSQIGGNGYTF
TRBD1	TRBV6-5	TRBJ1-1	CASTRTGESFF
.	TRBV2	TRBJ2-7	CASRQTQGEQYF
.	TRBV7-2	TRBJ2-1	CASSLAAGSQDEQFF
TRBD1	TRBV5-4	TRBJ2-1	CASSLADRFYNEQFF
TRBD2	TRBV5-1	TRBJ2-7	CASSSWTSSYEQYF
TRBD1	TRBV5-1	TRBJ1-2	CASSYRGNYGYTF
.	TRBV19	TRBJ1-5	CASSIGRGTSNQPQHF
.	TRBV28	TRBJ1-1	CASSFRGWGTEAFF
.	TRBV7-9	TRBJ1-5	CASSPAGLQPQHF
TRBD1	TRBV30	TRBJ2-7	CAWSEGTGASYEQYF
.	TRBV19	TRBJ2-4	CASSIGLTVDIQYF
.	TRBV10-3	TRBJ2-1	CAISESGSYNEQFF
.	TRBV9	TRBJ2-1	CASSVGFAVQHEQFF
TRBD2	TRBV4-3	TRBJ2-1	CASSLGLAGGNEQFF
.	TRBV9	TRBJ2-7	CASSADSGRSYEQYF
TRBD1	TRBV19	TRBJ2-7	CASSDRDRAGHEQYF